The next 14 T cell receptor beta chains were all read from a single sample in a study of T cell clusters in autoimmune cytopenias. TRB rearrangements were amplified by touch-down multiplex PCR with mixed TRB-A/B primers. After re-calling the multiplex PCR reads, TCRdb lists one entry per CDR3 protein, DNA absent. Here the sample table reports 1,000 or so distinct CDR3 sequences. About 37,500 genome equivalents of blood DNA were amplified for TRB. Material: peripheral blood. These receptors were taken from a human donor with an autoimmune cytopenia, with autoimmune hepatitis or in good health (not recorded which).

This sequence joins TRBV6-5 and TRBJ2-3; there is no DNA to check the TCRdb D call of TRBD1. This CDR3 has 13 amino acids. Germline CDR1 MNHEY, CDR2 SVGAGI. CDR3 sequence: CAICPGPTATQYF.

The gene calls are TRBV29-1 and TRBJ2-1; checking the TCRdb D call of TRBD2 is not possible without DNA. This CDR3 is 16 amino acids long. Looked up from germline, CDR1 is SQVTM and CDR2 is ANQGSEA. The CDR3 loop is CSVEASGRRTPNEQFF.

This rearrangement joins TRBV6-5 to TRBJ2-5; TCRdb indicates TRBD1, and absent DNA this call remains unverified. This CDR3 comprises 18 residues. Germline CDR1 is MNHEY and CDR2 is SVGAGI. CDR3: CASSYLTEGTGGQETQYF.

CDR3 sequence: CSARDNGETQYF. V usage is TRBV20-1 and J usage is TRBJ2-5. The CDR3 totals 12 residues. The germline V gene encodes CDR1 DFQATT and CDR2 SNEGSKA (reference sequence).

The chain carries TRBV13 and TRBJ2-7; lacking DNA, the TRBD1 call made by TCRdb goes unchecked. This CDR3 has 13 residues. Germline V gene sequence: CDR1 PRHDT, CDR2 FYEKMQ (reference sequence). The CDR3 spells CASTDSGSYEQYF.

The rearrangement joins TRBV27 to TRBJ2-1; checking the TCRdb D call of TRBD2 is not possible without DNA. The CDR3 sequence is 16 residues long. CDR1 and CDR2 from the germline V gene are MNHEY and SMNVEV (reference sequence). This CDR3 reads CASSPVASGRADEQFF.

The chain combines TRBV19 with TRBJ2-5; as DNA is missing, the TRBD2 call by TCRdb cannot be tested. CDR1 is LNHDA, CDR2 SQIVND, per germline (reference sequence). CDR3 length: 17 amino acids. This CDR3 is CASSIGLAGVGQETQYF.

The rearrangement uses TRBV5-1 and TRBJ2-1; with no DNA, the TCRdb D assignment of TRBD1 cannot be verified. Germline V gives CDR1 SGHRS, CDR2 YFSETQ. The CDR3 length is 13 residues. The chain's CDR3 is CASSQQTDNEQFF.

This chain uses TRBV6-1 with TRBJ2-5; the TCRdb call, TRBD2, lacks DNA for checking. The CDR3 is 17 residues long. CDR1 is MNHNS, CDR2 SASEGT, per germline. The CDR3 sequence: CASSEATSGGALETQYF.

The chain employs TRBV28 and TRBJ2-3; TCRdb's assignment of TRBD1 cannot be checked, as there is no DNA. There are 16 residues in the CDR3. Germline CDR1 and CDR2: MDHEN and SYDVKM. CDR3 sequence reads: CASSSLGQGWVDTQYF.

The chain has TRBV12-3 or TRBV12-4 and TRBJ2-3; the TRBD2 assignment by TCRdb is unverifiable without DNA. This CDR3 is built from 18 residues. CDR3 protein: CASSSGRWVAGSADTQYF.

By frequency, this clonotype registers large. The V call is TRBV9, the J call TRBJ2-1; TCRdb's assignment of TRBD1 cannot be checked, as there is no DNA. Germline values: CDR1 SGDLS, CDR2 YYNGEE. The length of the CDR3 is 15 residues. The CDR3 region is CASSVEGGARDEQFF. Full variable domain (rest looked up from reference TRBV9 and TRBJ2-1): DSGVTQTPKHLITATGQRVTLRCSPRSGDLSVYWYQQSLDQGLQFLIQYYNGEERAKGNILERFSAQQFPDLHSELNLSSLELGDSALYFCASSVEGGARDEQFFGPGTRLTVL.

The chain couples TRBV6-5 to TRBJ1-2. Germline V gene sequence: CDR1 MNHEY, CDR2 SVGAGI. The CDR3 length is 14 residues. This CDR3 is CASSYRTGIYGYTF.

The rearrangement uses TRBV6-5 and TRBJ2-7; TCRdb picks TRBD2, but there is no DNA to check that call. Germline CDR1 is MNHEY and CDR2 is SVGAGI. The CDR3 runs 15 residues. CDR3 residues: CASFHWTSGSYEQYF.